What follows are 27 T cell receptor beta chains derived from one specimen sequenced in a study of neurological immune-mediated disorders (dated by TCRdb to 2018 to 2020). Library method: 5' RACE. Reads for this sample came from an Illumina HiSeq 2500. TCRdb cleaned the public reads at Q25 with fastp, built clones with MiXCR and kept in-frame beta chains. Each record represents a unique CDR3 protein, reported with the most common genes and DNA among its rows. The sample table records around 62,000 distinct CDR3 sequences; over 4% of these occur just once. Roughly 2.8% of the sample rests with the top ten. The sample was PBMCs. These receptors were taken from a man over 45 with multiple sclerosis.

This clonotype appeared a few times. A much larger clone lies a single base off, so this may be a read error. Because it lacks the conserved phenylalanine or tryptophan at the end, this CDR3 is likely a read error. The rearrangement links TRBV5-1 to TRBJ2-1, with D possibly being TRBD1 or TRBD2 (5 bases each). The CDR3 spans 13 residues. Germline V gene data show CDR1 as SGHRS and CDR2 as YFSETQ. Between the trimmed V and J ends, which lost 4 bases and 9 bases, there was a span of 14 bases. The CDR3 spells CASSGDPRGEQFL. The CDR3 nucleotides read TGCGCCAGCAGCGGGGACCCCCGGGGTGAGCAGTTCCTC.

At least ten counts were recorded for this clonotype. J is TRBJ2-1 and V is TRBV9; D is possibly TRBD2 (5 bases). The CDR3 consists of 16 residues. Germline CDR1 and CDR2: SGDLS and YYNGEE. V was trimmed by 2 bases and J by 6 bases, leaving 18 bases between them. The DNA of the CDR3 is TGTGCCAGCAGCGTGGTGGGGAGTAGCTTCCTCAATGAGCAGTTCTTC. It is translated as CASSVVGSSFLNEQFF.

This clonotype was detected many times. V usage is TRBV3-1 and J usage is TRBJ1-2; maybe TRBD1 (5 bases). This CDR3 is built from 16 residues. Between the trimmed V and J ends, which lost 4 bases and 2 bases, there was a span of 17 bases. The germline V gene encodes CDR1 LGHDT and CDR2 YNNKEL (reference sequence). CDR3 in amino acids: CASSRSGDSSNYGYTF. The DNA of the CDR3 is TGTGCCAGCAGCCGAAGCGGTGACAGTAGCAACTATGGCTACACCTTC.

This clonotype was seen a handful of times. The rearrangement links TRBV5-5 to TRBJ1-3; 9 positions agree with TRBD1. This CDR3 contains 15 residues. The J segment lost 4 bases and the V segment lost 1 base, leaving 3 bases of the junction unmatched. From germline, CDR1 is SGHKS and CDR2 YYEKEE (reference sequence). CDR3 bases: TGTGCCAGCAGCTTGCCCGGGACAGGGGGAAACACCATATATTTT. Its protein is CASSLPGTGGNTIYF.

This clonotype was seen many times. This chain connects TRBV5-1 to TRBJ1-1; TRBD1 is a possible D gene (6 bases). Germline V CDR1 and CDR2: SGHRS, YFSETQ. CDR3 length equals 16 residues. Trimming took off 5 bases at V and 1 base at J, with 18 bases between the two ends. As DNA, the CDR3 is TGCGCCAGCAGACCTACAGGCGGGACACCGAACACTGAAGCTTTCTTT. Translated, it gives CASRPTGGTPNTEAFF.

This clonotype was recorded many times. The gene calls are TRBV12-3 or TRBV12-4 and TRBJ2-1, with a weak D call TRBD2 (5 bases). There are 14 residues in the CDR3. The germline V and J ends were trimmed by 5 bases and 0 bases, with 8 bases remaining between them. The CDR3 is CASSPGSSYNEQFF. CDR3 nucleotides: TGTGCCAGCAGTCCGGGATCCTCCTACAATGAGCAGTTCTTC.

This clonotype was counted at least ten times. This chain joins TRBV7-9 and TRBJ2-5; D gene unclear. This CDR3 is 15 amino acids long. Germline CDR1 is SEHNR and CDR2 is FQNEAQ (reference sequence). The germline V and J ends were trimmed by 5 bases and 2 bases, with 15 bases remaining between them. CDR3 DNA sequence: TGTGCCAGCAGCCCAGAGGAAAAGGATCAAGAGACCCAGTACTTC. Protein sequence: CASSPEEKDQETQYF.

This clonotype was counted only a few times. A read error may be the cause here, since a much bigger clone is one base away. The chain recombines TRBV7-2 with TRBJ2-7; D may be TRBD1 (5 bases). The germline V gene encodes CDR1 SGHTA and CDR2 FQGNSA. The germline V and J ends were trimmed by 5 bases and 6 bases, with 8 bases remaining between them. The CDR3 spans 11 residues. The CDR3 nucleotides are TGTGCCAGCAGCATAAGGGGCGAGCAGTACTTC. Its protein product is CASSIRGEQYF.

This clonotype came up many times. The chain joins TRBV7-9 to TRBJ2-3, with D uncertain. The germline V gene encodes CDR1 SEHNR and CDR2 FQNEAQ (reference sequence). V was pared by 8 bases and J by 6 bases, with 6 bases between. The CDR3 spans 10 residues. CDR3 bases: TGTGCCAGCCAAGGGGATACGCAGTATTTT. Residues: CASQGDTQYF.

This clonotype was found many times. V is TRBV5-1 and J is TRBJ2-1; D may be TRBD1 (6 bases). V lost 5 bases and J lost 7, with 10 bases in between. CDR3 length: 12 residues. Germline V lookup: CDR1 SGHRS, CDR2 YFSETQ. CDR3 nucleotide sequence: TGCGCCAGCAGTGTCAGGGGTAATGAGCAGTTCTTC. As protein: CASSVRGNEQFF.

There are a few counts of this clonotype. This CDR3 reads CASSQRGGLDTQYF. The CDR3 nucleotides are TGTGCCAGCAGCCAGAGAGGGGGATTAGATACGCAGTATTTT. The rearrangement joins TRBV14 to TRBJ2-3; tentative D call: TRBD1 (6 bases). CDR3 length: 14 amino acids. Trimming shortened V by 3 bases and J by 5 bases, and 12 bases separated the two germline ends. Germline V gene lookup returns CDR1 SGHDN and CDR2 FVKESK.

This clonotype was seen more than once but under ten times. In DNA form, the CDR3 reads TGTGCCAGCAGTTTAGGGCACTACCTTGAGACCCAGTACTTC. Translating gives CASSLGHYLETQYF. V and J are TRBV12-3 or TRBV12-4 and TRBJ2-5; no reliable D call. V was pared by 1 base and J by 5 bases, with 11 bases between. This CDR3 contains 14 residues.

There are many counts of this clonotype. V and J are TRBV5-5 and TRBJ2-1; D gene unclear. Germline lookup yields CDR1 SGHKS and CDR2 YYEKEE (reference sequence). V dropped 2 bases and J dropped 8 bases, with 11 bases sitting between them. The CDR3 loop spans 13 amino acids. CDR3 DNA sequence: TGTGCCAGCAGCTTTGTTGGCAGCGATGAGCAGTTCTTC. This gives the protein CASSFVGSDEQFF.

This clonotype was found many times. The rearrangement links TRBV25-1 to TRBJ2-3; TRBD1 matches 8 bases. Germline trimming cut 4 bases from V and 5 bases from J; bases unmatched to any gene: 8. The germline V gene encodes CDR1 MGHDK and CDR2 SYGVNS. The CDR3 is made up of 15 amino acids. This chain's CDR3 is CASSGWTGSGDTQYF. Written as DNA, the CDR3 is TGTGCCAGCAGTGGATGGACAGGGTCTGGAGATACGCAGTATTTT.

Worth noting for this clonotype: A much larger clone is a single base away; this may be a read error. The DNA for the CDR3 is TGTGCCAGCAGTATCGGGACGGAAGAGACCAAGTACTTC. Its protein is CASSIGTEETKYF. The V call is TRBV28, the J call TRBJ2-5, with D possibly called TRBD1 or TRBD2 (5 bases each). The CDR3 runs 13 residues. Germline V gene sequence: CDR1 MDHEN, CDR2 SYDVKM.

This clonotype has a count of ten or more. The chain uses TRBV20-1 and TRBJ1-1; D not resolved. V gave up 6 bases and J gave up 0 bases, with 11 bases separating them. The V gene's germline CDR1 is DFQATT and CDR2 SNEGSKA (reference sequence). The length of the CDR3 is 13 residues. As DNA, the CDR3 is TGCAGTGCCCTCGGGTTGGTGAACACTGAAGCTTTCTTT. This sequence encodes CSALGLVNTEAFF.

Regarding this clonotype: A read error may explain this, as a much larger clone is one base away. This chain links TRBV5-6 with TRBJ2-7; weak D call: TRBD2 (7 bases). The V gene's germline CDR1 is SGHDT and CDR2 YYEEEE. The V gene lost 2 bases and the J gene lost 7 bases, with 10 bases spanning the gap. There are 12 residues in the CDR3. The CDR3: CASSLGGEEQYF. The CDR3 bases are TGTGCCAGCAGCTTAGGGGGGGAAGAGCAGTACTTC.

This clonotype was detected ten times or more. The V and J genes are TRBV12-3 or TRBV12-4 and TRBJ2-7; D gene uncertain. CDR3 size: 12 residues. V was clipped by 5 bases and J by 5 bases, with 10 bases between them. DNA of the CDR3: TGTGCCAGCAGTACCAGGACCCACGAGCAGTACGTC. Translated: CASSTRTHEQYV.

This clonotype was counted ten times or more. Its ends do not fully match the called genes, so a read error is possible. The gene calls are TRBV6-2 or TRBV6-3 and TRBJ2-5; perhaps D is TRBD1 or TRBD2 (5 bases each). CDR3 size: 11 residues. Germline CDR1 reads MNHEY; CDR2 reads SVGEGT. CDR3 region: CASSDGPTGHF. Here the CDR3 DNA reads TGTGCCAGCAGTGACGGGCCCACGGGGCACTTC.

This clonotype was found many times. V gene TRBV29-1 combines with J gene TRBJ2-1; D not certain. The CDR3 spans 15 residues. The germline V gene encodes CDR1 SQVTM and CDR2 ANQGSEA. V lost 3 bases and J lost 0, with 12 bases in between. In DNA form, the CDR3 reads TGCAGCGTTGACCGGACGGTTAGCTCCTACAATGAGCAGTTCTTC. Amino acids: CSVDRTVSSYNEQFF.

The chain links TRBV6-6 to TRBJ2-5, with TRBD1 matching 9 bases. V lost 0 bases, J lost 5 bases, and 7 bases stayed unmatched. CDR1 is MNHNY and CDR2 is SVGAGI in the germline V gene (reference sequence). The CDR3 contains 16 residues. DNA of the CDR3: TGTGCCAGCAGTTACTCTAAACACAGGGGGCAGGAGACCCAGTACTTC. Residues: CASSYSKHRGQETQYF.

There are many counts of this clonotype. V and J are TRBV6-2 or TRBV6-3 and TRBJ2-2; D unresolved. This CDR3 comprises 15 residues. The germline V and J ends were trimmed by 2 bases and 3 bases, with 10 bases remaining between them. Germline CDR1 is MNHEY and CDR2 is SVGEGT. The CDR3 sequence is CASSYGQVDTGELFF. CDR3 nucleotide sequence: TGTGCCAGCAGTTACGGGCAGGTGGACACCGGGGAGCTGTTTTTT.

This clonotype appeared many times. The rearrangement joins TRBV16 to TRBJ1-1, with unresolved D. CDR3 length: 12 amino acids. CDR1 and CDR2 (germline): KGHSY, FQNENV. The V gene lost 4 bases and the J gene lost 1 base, with 4 bases spanning the gap. The CDR3 protein is CASSRQNTEAFF. In DNA, the CDR3 is TGTGCCAGCAGCCGCCAGAACACTGAAGCTTTCTTT. The full variable domain, in which reference TRBV16 and TRBJ1-1 provide the parts outside the CDR3, is GEEVAQTPKHLVRGEGQKAKLYCAPIKGHSYVFWYQQVLKNEFKFLISFQNENVFDETGMPKERFSAKCLPNSPCSLEIQATKLEDSAVYFCASSRQNTEAFFGQGTRLTVV.

In this sample, this clonotype turned up many times. The chain combines TRBV2 with TRBJ1-2, with D maybe TRBD1 (5 bases). The CDR3 consists of 10 residues. Germline lookup yields CDR1 SNHLY and CDR2 FYNNEI. V gave up 6 bases and J gave up 10 bases, with 9 bases separating them. The CDR3 DNA follows: TGTGCCAGCAGGGCACAGGCCTACACCTTC. Translated, it gives CASRAQAYTF.

This clonotype was found many times. The J gene is TRBJ1-5, the V gene TRBV2; 7 nucleotides agree with TRBD1. CDR1 is SNHLY and CDR2 is FYNNEI in the germline V gene. The CDR3 is 15 amino acids. V lost 1 base to trimming and J lost 11 bases; unmatched junction nucleotides: 11. CDR3 sequence reads: CASSEDRTGRMAQHF. CDR3 sequence (DNA): TGTGCCAGCAGTGAAGATAGGACAGGTAGAATGGCCCAGCATTTT.

This clonotype showed up many times. The V and J genes are TRBV27 and TRBJ2-5; 11 nucleotides align to TRBD2. The V and J ends lost 5 bases and 7 bases, in that order; junction bases with no gene match: 9. The CDR3 sequence is 15 residues long. Germline V lookup: CDR1 MNHEY, CDR2 SMNVEV (reference sequence). The DNA for the CDR3 is TGTGCCAGCAGTCCTACTAGCGGGGGTCCTCGGACCCAGTACTTC. Its protein is CASSPTSGGPRTQYF.

This clonotype has a count of ten or more. This rearrangement joins TRBV6-6 to TRBJ2-3, with TRBD2 identical over 14 bases. This CDR3 has 21 residues. Germline CDR1 MNHNY, CDR2 SVGAGI (reference sequence). J gave up 0 bases and V 2 bases, and 13 bases lay outside the gene matches. CDR3 region: CASSYTGPGTSGGDSTDTQYF. Here the CDR3 DNA reads TGTGCCAGCAGTTACACTGGACCTGGGACTAGCGGGGGAGATAGCACAGATACGCAGTATTTT.